These T cell receptor beta chains were read from a single sample in a study of shared clonotypes between healthy human individuals. The protocol was immunoSEQ multiplex PCR, while the TCRdb copy is restricted to in-frame clones and leaves out a portion. The table has about 750,000 clones, almost 95% seen once. The sample consisted of naive CD8+ T cells sorted from blood. The source is a man aged 25-45 years in good health. Each CDR3 is given with its conserved first and last residue. Each record gives: J gene, V gene, CDR3 protein.

TRBJ1-2 | TRBV5-5 | CASSSTINYGYTF
TRBJ2-7 | TRBV27 | CASSPMGEANYEQYF
TRBJ1-1 | TRBV4-1 | CASSQIPKGVTEAFF
TRBJ2-7 | TRBV7-9 | CASSSTLTATEQYF
TRBJ1-2 | TRBV9 | CASSGTLDRADYGYTF
TRBJ2-5 | TRBV29-1 | CSVEEIGEETQYF
TRBJ2-5 | TRBV29-1 | CGVGGMETQYF
TRBJ1-1 | TRBV13 | CASSWGQVGAFF
TRBJ2-7 | TRBV2 | CASSDVGDSYEQYF
TRBJ1-4 | TRBV27 | CASSLSYWTGDQNEKLFF
TRBJ2-2 | TRBV5-1 | CAGPSGPTTTGELFF
TRBJ1-2 | TRBV4-3 | CASSQDQGGGYGYTF
TRBJ2-1 | TRBV5-3 | CARSFGVRADNEQFF
TRBJ2-7 | TRBV6-1 | CASRKLAGGYEQYF
TRBJ2-7 | TRBV27 | CASSLGGGSREQYF
TRBJ1-1 | TRBV5-1 | CASSLGWAGGKRGEAFF
TRBJ2-6 | TRBV29-1 | CSVEGLGYGSGANVLTF
TRBJ1-4 | TRBV6-1 | CASSERGVRWELFF
TRBJ2-2 | TRBV5-6 | CASSLGNTGELFF
TRBJ2-3 | TRBV5-5 | CASSSSGRITDTQYF